Below, 20 T cell receptor beta chains from the same sample are listed, as sequenced in a study of T cells in Graves' hyperthyroidism and ophthalmopathy. TCR beta CDR3 regions were amplified from RNA transcripts. The study used the HTBI primer set for a first-round RT-PCR of the TCR CDR3. From the multiplex PCR reads, TCRdb called clonotypes with MiXCR, one entry per CDR3 protein. The sample has 300,000 to 500,000 distinct CDR3 sequences, 11% to 15% seen once; the top ten hold over 25%. The sample taken for sequencing was blood. All receptors come from a man between 45 and 60 years old with Graves' ophthalmopathy.

This clonotype was counted many times. The V gene is TRBV29-1, the J gene TRBJ2-3; D perhaps matches TRBD2 (5 bases). Trimming stripped 8 bases from V and 0 bases from J, with 12 bases between. The CDR3 covers 13 residues. The germline V gene encodes CDR1 SQVTM and CDR2 ANQGSEA. The CDR3 nucleotides are TGCAGCCTGGCGGAGGATAGCACAGATACGCAGTATTTT. It translates to CSLAEDSTDTQYF.

There are a few counts of this clonotype. This chain connects TRBV5-1 to TRBJ2-6; 7 nucleotides agree with TRBD1. Trimming removed 5 bases from V and 4 bases from J; junction bases left unmatched: 6. The CDR3 is made up of 15 amino acids. Germline lookup yields CDR1 SGHRS and CDR2 YFSETQ. The CDR3 DNA follows: TGCGCCAGCAGTTTACAGGGGACAGGGGCCAACGTCCTGACTTTC. It is translated as CASSLQGTGANVLTF.

This chain joins TRBV28 and TRBJ2-2; a weak D match, TRBD2 (5 bases). CDR3 length equals 15 residues. CDR1 MDHEN and CDR2 SYDVKM come from the germline V gene. Trimming stripped 5 bases from V and 6 bases from J, with 16 bases between. CDR3: CASSAPGLGAGELFF. The DNA for the CDR3 is TGTGCCAGCAGTGCCCCCGGACTGGGTGCCGGGGAGCTGTTTTTT.

In this sample, this clonotype turned up many times. J is TRBJ1-1 and V is TRBV12-3 or TRBV12-4; 7 bases fit TRBD1. CDR3 size: 13 residues. With 11 bases clipped from V and 0 bases from J, the junction kept 6 bases outside the gene matches. This chain's CDR3 is CAGGQDLNTEAFF. The CDR3 DNA reads TGTGCCGGAGGACAGGACTTGAACACTGAAGCTTTCTTT.

Many counts were recorded for this clonotype. The chain links TRBV30 to TRBJ1-5; D is undetermined. CDR3 length: 13 amino acids. Per germline, CDR1 GTSNPN and CDR2 SVGIG (reference sequence). Trimming removed 0 bases at V and 3 bases at J, with 6 bases between. In DNA, the CDR3 is TGTGCCTGGAGTGTTGGGATCAATCAGCCCCAGCATTTT. Its protein is CAWSVGINQPQHF.

In its sample, this clonotype was seen many times. The rearrangement links TRBV5-1 to TRBJ2-2, with D hard to call. V was clipped by 6 bases and J by 5 bases, with 11 bases between them. The CDR3 has 13 residues. The germline V gene has CDR1 SGHRS and CDR2 YFSETQ. As DNA, the CDR3 is TGCGCCAGCACCGGCCTGGGAACCGGGGAGCTGTTTTTT. Translating gives CASTGLGTGELFF.

The J gene is TRBJ2-7, the V gene TRBV6-2 or TRBV6-3; D remains unclear. CDR1 MNHEY and CDR2 SVGEGT come from the germline V gene. Trimming pared 9 bases from V and 6 bases from J, leaving 18 bases between. The CDR3 has 13 amino acids. CDR3 coding DNA: TGTGCCAGTCGCTCCGGGCTCCTCTCCGAGCAGTACTTC. Translated: CASRSGLLSEQYF.

This clonotype was counted many times. The rearrangement joins TRBV7-2 to TRBJ2-3, with D perhaps given as TRBD1 or TRBD2 (6 bases each). V was shortened by 3 bases and J by 5 bases, with 9 bases between the two germline ends. This CDR3 spans 13 amino acids. Germline loops: CDR1 SGHTA, CDR2 FQGNSA. The CDR3 is CASSFGGGDTQYF. CDR3 DNA: TGTGCCAGCAGCTTTGGAGGGGGAGATACGCAGTATTTT.

The sample holds a few counts of this clonotype. The rearrangement joins TRBV5-5 to TRBJ2-5; TRBD1 agrees at 7 bases. Germline CDR1 is SGHKS and CDR2 is YYEKEE (reference sequence). V trimming: 3 bases; J trimming: 5 bases; junction bases outside the gene matches: 16. The CDR3 extends over 17 amino acids. CDR3 amino acids: CASSWRRQGPSRETQYF. Here the CDR3 DNA reads TGTGCCAGCAGCTGGAGGCGACAGGGCCCCTCCCGGGAGACCCAGTACTTC.

V and J are TRBV15 and TRBJ2-5, with D uncertain. Germline CDR1 LNHNV, CDR2 YYDKDF (reference sequence). The length of the CDR3 is 12 residues. V lost 4 bases and J lost 5, with 8 bases in between. The CDR3 here is CATSKGQETQYF. The CDR3 bases are TGTGCCACCAGCAAAGGGCAGGAGACCCAGTACTTC.

This clonotype has a handful of counts. The CDR3 spells CASSLDSGKGAEQYF. As DNA, the CDR3 is TGTGCCAGCAGCTTAGACAGCGGGAAGGGAGCCGAGCAGTACTTC. The chain links TRBV7-8 to TRBJ2-7; 7 positions match TRBD2. The V and J ends lost 1 base and 6 bases, in that order; junction bases with no gene match: 9. CDR3 length: 15 residues. Germline V gene data show CDR1 as SGHVS and CDR2 as FQNEAQ.

There are many counts of this clonotype. J is TRBJ2-5 and V is TRBV10-3; 8 bases are shared with TRBD2. V dropped 0 bases and J dropped 7; count of bases not matched to a gene: 10. The CDR3 consists of 16 residues. Per germline, CDR1 ENHRY and CDR2 SYGVKD. The CDR3 nucleotides read TGTGCCATCAGTGAGTCTACTAGCGGAGCTACCGGGACCCAGTACTTC. Translated: CAISESTSGATGTQYF.

This clonotype was seen at least ten times. The gene calls are TRBV20-1 and TRBJ2-7, with D possibly TRBD2 on 5 matching bases. This CDR3 contains 13 residues. The germline gives CDR1 DFQATT, CDR2 SNEGSKA (reference sequence). With 4 bases removed from V and 3 bases from J, the gap between germline ends came to 13 bases. The CDR3 sequence is CSATQLARYEQYF. DNA of the CDR3: TGCAGTGCTACTCAGCTAGCTCGCTACGAGCAGTACTTC.

This clonotype was seen at least ten times. The rearrangement uses TRBV28 and TRBJ1-2; D unresolved. Germline V gene sequence: CDR1 MDHEN, CDR2 SYDVKM. The CDR3 consists of 14 residues. Trimming removed 3 bases at V and 4 bases at J, with 12 bases between. Here the CDR3 reads CASSFWGTIYGYTF. CDR3 bases: TGTGCCAGCAGTTTTTGGGGTACCATCTATGGCTACACCTTC.

This clonotype was found many times. This CDR3 reads CASSEEGEQYF. The CDR3 DNA sequence: TGTGCCAGCAGCGAGGAGGGAGAGCAGTACTTC. The chain carries TRBV2 and TRBJ2-7; D may be TRBD2 (6 bases). CDR1 and CDR2 from the germline V gene are SNHLY and FYNNEI. This CDR3 contains 11 residues. Trimming took off 6 bases at V and 7 bases at J, with 10 bases between the two ends.

This clonotype has ten or more counts. This chain uses TRBV20-1 with TRBJ2-7, with 7 bases aligning to TRBD1. Germline CDR1 DFQATT, CDR2 SNEGSKA (reference sequence). Trimming at V came to 1 base and at J to 0 bases, leaving 0 bases not matched to a gene. The CDR3 totals 13 residues. In DNA, the CDR3 is TGCAGTGCTAGAGGACAGGGCTCCTACGAGCAGTACTTC. This gives the protein CSARGQGSYEQYF.

This clonotype was detected many times. CDR3 in amino acids: CSARDWGGSEQYF. The CDR3 coding sequence is TGCAGTGCTAGAGATTGGGGAGGGAGCGAGCAGTACTTC. V usage is TRBV20-1 and J usage is TRBJ2-7; 7 bases line up with TRBD2. V dropped 0 bases and J dropped 6; count of bases not matched to a gene: 5. The CDR3 consists of 13 residues. Germline CDR1 reads DFQATT; CDR2 reads SNEGSKA (reference sequence).

This clonotype was seen ten or more times. J is TRBJ2-3 and V is TRBV6-5; TRBD2 matches 9 bases. CDR1 is MNHEY and CDR2 is SVGAGI in the germline V gene. The V and J ends lost 2 bases and 4 bases, in that order; junction bases with no gene match: 4. This CDR3 has 15 amino acids. The CDR3 loop is CASSYGAGGPDTQYF. The DNA of the CDR3 is TGTGCCAGCAGTTACGGAGCGGGAGGCCCAGATACGCAGTATTTT.

This clonotype has just a few counts. V usage is TRBV3-1 and J usage is TRBJ2-7, with D maybe TRBD2 (7 bases). Germline V gives CDR1 LGHDT, CDR2 YNNKEL (reference sequence). V lost 7 bases to trimming and J lost 4 bases, with 20 bases between them. The CDR3 loop spans 15 amino acids. CDR3 region: CASNKGGANYYEQYF. In nucleotides, the CDR3 is TGTGCCAGCAACAAGGGGGGGGCCAACTATTACGAGCAGTACTTC.

DNA of the CDR3: TGTGCCACCAGTGATCGGGAGCGGCCCTCAACAGATACGCAGTATTTT. It translates to CATSDRERPSTDTQYF. The gene calls are TRBV24-1 and TRBJ2-3, with a weak D call TRBD2 (6 bases). The ends were cut back, 3 bases at V and 3 bases at J, with 15 bases in the middle. The germline gives CDR1 KGHDR, CDR2 SFDVKD. CDR3 size: 16 residues.